This T cell receptor beta chain derives from a study of regulatory T cells in long-lasting Graves disease. Study context: Graves' patients who were just diagnosed had used antithyroid drugs for under 3 months. The study's findings and limits: Between persistent patients, roughly 2,600 public clonotypes were shared, exceeding the approximately 900 shared between new patients. Favored usage of TRBV28, TRBJ1-2 and TRBJ2-5 was recorded in persistent disease.

For TCR beta, libraries came from iRepertoire HTBI primers and Arm-PCR of CDR3 regions. TCRdb reprocessed the multiplex PCR reads via MiXCR and lists one record per CDR3 protein. This table has 300,000 to 450,000 distinct CDR3 sequences, around 15% appearing once. Many counts were recorded for this clonotype. Its target is not known. Per the germline V gene, CDR1 is LGHDT and CDR2 is YNNKEL (reference sequence). Trimming cost V 0 bases and J 5 bases, with 15 bases left between them. This CDR3 region has 16 residues. The time point denotes: newly diagnosed GD, antithyroid drugs for less than 3 months. From PBMCs, RNA was extracted and then used to make the TCR library.

The sample was peripheral blood mononuclear cells (PBMCs), taken at new diagnosis, from a patient treated with antithyroid drugs. The V and J genes are TRBV3-1 and TRBJ2-3; possibly TRBD1 for D (5 bases). The TCR was taken from a female donor with Graves disease. This CDR3 reads CASSQDWQGFGDTQYF. CDR3 DNA: TGTGCCAGCAGCCAAGATTGGCAGGGATTTGGAGATACGCAGTATTTT.